The text below deals with one T cell receptor beta chain. The antigen remains unidentified. The data originate from a study of cytomegalovirus exposure and HLA in healthy donors. Study-wide results and caveats: An assumption of roughly uniform sequencing depth across donors underlay the presence/absence analyses. Some TCR beta chains (164 of them) were listed as cytomegalovirus-associated.

The CDR3 length is 14 residues. The V end lost 6 bases, the J end lost 2 bases, and 14 bases lay between the germline ends. The germline CDR1 and CDR2 sequences are MNHEY and SVGAGI. PCR involved 60 Vbeta and 13 Jbeta primers. Repertoires were generated with immunoSEQ multiplex PCR, while TCRdb's copy carries only in-frame clones and drops some. The profile covers fewer than 20,000 clones, with 70% to 85% appearing a single time and about 20% taken by the ten largest. The TCR sequence derives from a human donor in good health. The sequenced material came from PBMCs. This chain joins TRBV6-5 and TRBJ2-7, with D perhaps TRBD1 (5 bases). The chain's CDR3 is CASRGTGFPYEQYF. In DNA, the CDR3 is TGTGCCAGCAGAGGTACAGGTTTTCCCTACGAGCAGTACTTC.